Presented here are 19 T cell receptor beta chains from one specimen sequenced in a study of blood T cell repertoires in COVID-19. Sequencing was performed with immunoSEQ multiplex PCR; in TCRdb, only in-frame clones are kept and a portion is missing. The table includes about 200,000 clones, more than 80% detected once. Sequencing input: peripheral blood. The receptor source for this set is a man aged 45-65 years with acute or convalescent COVID-19.

The rearrangement uses TRBV28 and TRBJ1-1, with 7 bases fitting TRBD1. Per germline, CDR1 MDHEN and CDR2 SYDVKM. J gave up 1 base and V 4 bases, and 9 bases lay outside the gene matches. The CDR3 runs to 16 residues. CDR3 sequence (DNA): TGTGCCAGCAGTTCTTTTGATCGACAGGGGAACACTGAAGCTTTCTTT. Translating it yields CASSSFDRQGNTEAFF.

The chain uses TRBV24-1 and TRBJ1-2, with TRBD1 identical over 7 bases. The V gene end was trimmed by 4 bases and the J gene end by 8 bases; junction bases not matched to a gene: 9. The length of the CDR3 is 14 residues. Germline-derived CDR1 and CDR2 are KGHDR and SFDVKD. CDR3 loop: CATSEKTGLGGYTF. CDR3 DNA: TGTGCCACCAGTGAGAAGACAGGGTTAGGGGGCTACACCTTC.

The rearrangement joins TRBV11-2 to TRBJ2-1; the D gene is possibly TRBD1 (5 bases). V gave up 2 bases and J gave up 3 bases, with 14 bases separating them. Germline lookup yields CDR1 SGHAT and CDR2 FQNNGV. This CDR3 is built from 16 residues. CDR3 bases: TGTGCCAGCAGCTTACGACAGTATACAAACTACAATGAGCAGTTCTTC. Translating gives CASSLRQYTNYNEQFF.

The rearrangement links TRBV7-2 to TRBJ2-2, with 10 bases that match TRBD2. The length of the CDR3 is 15 residues. CDR1 and CDR2 from the germline V gene are SGHTA and FQGNSA. The J segment lost 6 bases and the V segment lost 5 bases, leaving 6 bases of the junction unmatched. CDR3 loop: CASSGASGRSGELFF. The CDR3 DNA reads as TGTGCCAGCAGCGGGGCTAGCGGGAGATCCGGGGAGCTGTTTTTT.

The chain couples TRBV6-1 to TRBJ1-1; weak D call: TRBD1 (6 bases). CDR1 and CDR2 (germline): MNHNS, SASEGT. CDR3 length: 14 amino acids. Deletions cut 6 bases from V and 1 base from J, with 12 bases between. The CDR3 protein is CASSRDTTNTEAFF. The CDR3 nucleotides read TGTGCCAGCAGCCGGGACACCACGAACACTGAAGCTTTCTTT.

The chain couples TRBV7-8 to TRBJ1-6, with 7 bases that match TRBD1. V shed 5 bases, J shed 6 bases, and the junction held 7 bases outside the gene matches. Germline CDR1 reads SGHVS; CDR2 reads FQNEAQ. The CDR3 loop spans 15 amino acids. CDR3 DNA sequence: TGTGCCAGCAGCCTACAGGGGATTGGTAATTCACCCCTCCACTTT. As protein: CASSLQGIGNSPLHF.

The chain uses TRBV7-2 and TRBJ2-6; no reliable D call. V was cut by 5 bases and J by 2 bases, with 10 bases left in between. Per the germline V gene, CDR1 is SGHTA and CDR2 is FQGNSA. This CDR3 has 15 amino acids. The CDR3 nucleotides read TGTGCCAGCAGCACCCTTAGAGCTGGGGCCAACGTCCTGACTTTC. It codes for CASSTLRAGANVLTF.

The chain uses TRBV5-4 and TRBJ2-5; no reliable D call. V was pared by 2 bases and J by 5 bases, with 4 bases between. The CDR3 runs to 11 residues. The germline CDR1 and CDR2 sequences are SGHNT and YYREEE (reference sequence). The CDR3 DNA sequence: TGTGCCAGCAGCTTTCAGGAGACCCAGTACTTC. This translates into CASSFQETQYF.

The chain employs TRBV19 and TRBJ2-7; D tentatively fits TRBD1 or TRBD2 (6 bases each). Germline CDR1 LNHDA, CDR2 SQIVND (reference sequence). The CDR3 contains 13 residues. The germline V and J ends were trimmed by 10 bases and 0 bases, with 13 bases remaining between them. CDR3 coding DNA: TGTGCCACTAGGGGGACTTTCTCCTACGAGCAGTACTTC. Translated: CATRGTFSYEQYF.

The rearrangement joins TRBV3-1 (or the pseudogene TRBV3-2) to TRBJ2-2; 7 nucleotides match TRBD2. The trim removed 4 bases at V and 5 bases at J, leaving 10 bases unmatched. The V gene's germline CDR1 is LGHDT and CDR2 YNNKEL (reference sequence). The CDR3 sequence is 16 residues long. CDR3 loop: CASSLPPTGGTGELFF. CDR3 DNA: TGTGCCAGCAGCCTTCCACCCACGGGGGGAACCGGGGAGCTGTTTTTT.

For the CDR3, the DNA is TGTGCCAGCAGTCCCGGGACTAGCGCCGAGCAGTACTTC. Its translation: CASSPGTSAEQYF. The chain combines TRBV28 with TRBJ2-7; 10 nucleotides align to TRBD2. The germline CDR1 and CDR2 sequences are MDHEN and SYDVKM. The CDR3 runs 13 residues. Losses at the gene ends were 5 bases for V and 6 bases for J; bases not matched to a gene: 4.

The CDR3 sequence is CASSQDWRSPLHF. The CDR3 region has the DNA TGTGCCAGCAGCCAAGATTGGCGGTCACCCCTCCACTTT. The chain links TRBV4-2 to TRBJ1-6; D is unresolved. Trimming cost V 0 bases and J 10 bases, with 7 bases left between them. CDR1 and CDR2 (germline): LGHNA, YNFKEQ. The CDR3 contains 13 residues.

The CDR3 loop is CASSQVPGLAGANTGELFF. CDR3 in DNA: TGCGCCAGCAGCCAAGTCCCGGGACTAGCGGGGGCGAACACCGGGGAGCTGTTTTTT. The rearrangement joins TRBV4-1 to TRBJ2-2, with TRBD2 identical over 14 bases. Looked up from germline, CDR1 is MGHRA and CDR2 is YSYEKL. The V segment lost 1 base and the J segment 0 bases; nucleotides outside the gene matches: 4. CDR3 length equals 19 residues.

The chain uses TRBV5-1 and TRBJ1-4; D is unclear. V dropped 4 bases and J dropped 0 bases, with 10 bases sitting between them. The CDR3 contains 15 residues. CDR1 and CDR2 from the germline V gene are SGHRS and YFSETQ. The CDR3 DNA is TGCGCCAGCAGCCCCGAGGGTGCAACTAATGAAAAACTGTTTTTT. It yields the protein CASSPEGATNEKLFF.

The genes are TRBV19 and TRBJ2-1; 14 nucleotides line up with TRBD2. The germline V gene encodes CDR1 LNHDA and CDR2 SQIVND (reference sequence). The CDR3 contains 14 residues. V was pared by 3 bases and J by 12 bases, with 4 bases of the junction left unmatched. The CDR3 DNA follows: TGTGCCAGTAGTATGACTAGCGGGAGGGCCCGGCAGTTCTTC. Its translation is CASSMTSGRARQFF.

This chain links TRBV30 with TRBJ2-1; D unclear. The CDR3 covers 15 residues. V was cut by 3 bases and J by 4 bases, with 16 bases left in between. Per the germline V gene, CDR1 is GTSNPN and CDR2 is SVGIG (reference sequence). As DNA, the CDR3 is TGTGCCTGGAGCCGCAATATGGGCCCTTACAATGAGCAGTTCTTC. Encoded protein: CAWSRNMGPYNEQFF.

The V gene is TRBV18, the J gene TRBJ2-1, with 7 bases matching TRBD2. The V and J ends lost 2 bases and 2 bases, in that order; junction bases with no gene match: 9. The CDR3 has 17 amino acids. Looked up from germline, CDR1 is KGHSH and CDR2 is LQKENI. The CDR3 nucleotides are TGTGCCAGCTCACCAACGGGGGGTGCGTCGCCCTACAATGAGCAGTTCTTC. This encodes CASSPTGGASPYNEQFF.

This clone was counted between two and nine times. The chain combines TRBV6-1 with TRBJ1-2, with D possibly being TRBD1 (6 bases). In germline, CDR1 is MNHNS, CDR2 SASEGT. This CDR3 comprises 14 residues. V was trimmed by 2 bases and J by 5 bases, leaving 12 bases between them. CDR3 residues: CASSEYGTPYGYTF. In nucleotides, the CDR3 is TGTGCCAGCAGTGAATATGGGACACCTTATGGCTACACCTTC.

V and J are TRBV20-1 and TRBJ2-7; tentatively, D is TRBD1 (5 bases). V lost 2 bases and J lost 10, with 12 bases in between. This CDR3 is 11 amino acids long. From germline, CDR1 is DFQATT and CDR2 SNEGSKA (reference sequence). In nucleotides, the CDR3 is TGCAGTGCTAGACAGGGCGTTGGTCAGTACGTC. It yields the protein CSARQGVGQYV.